This TCR beta chain was observed in a study of T cells expressing NK-cell markers (dated by TCRdb to 2020 to 2022). Study-wide context: Three sorted T-cell subsets (CD3+CD56+NKG2C+, CD3+CD56+NKG2C- and CD3+CD56-NKG2C+) from about 8 donors had their TCR beta-chain repertoires profiled. Of the eight sequenced donors, seven were found to be HCMV-seropositive and one was found to be HCMV-seronegative. The eight sequenced donors were randomly selected healthy volunteers, three men and five women. The libraries were sequenced on Illumina HiSeq 2000/2500, MiSeq or NextSeq, producing 2 x 150 bp reads.

Broader findings and caveats from the paper: Those dominant clonotypes were again the most abundant among CD3+CD56-NKG2C+ cells in a few donors, at about 28.3-60.1%. Whether the expanded NKG2C-expressing T cell clones were specific for HCMV antigens remained unclear. For about 6 donors, the dominant CD3+CD56+NKG2C+ clonotypes were among the top 10 CD8+ clonotypes and accounted for about 1.0-8% of CD8+ T cells.

To determine HCMV serostatus, a commercial ELISA kit was used to detect HCMV-specific IgG in serum. Ficoll density gradient centrifugation was used to isolate peripheral blood mononuclear cells from blood. The run used an Illumina HiSeq 2000. The TCR beta cDNA libraries were made using 5'RACE template switching, a step that added both a universal primer site and unique molecular identifiers. Synthesis of cDNA was primed from the TCR beta constant segment and was followed by two consecutive PCR amplification steps. Under the source paper's analysis protocol: Reads were demultiplexed and grouped by UMI with MIGEC, and clonotypes were assembled and quantified with MiTCR. Only TCR cDNA sequences supported by at least two reads were kept to exclude erroneous sequences. The tcR package was used for downstream repertoire analysis, with clonotypes matched between fractions based on CDR3 nucleotide sequence plus V segment. VDJmatch was used to annotate antigen specificity against VDJdb, with one amino acid substitution allowed in CDR3. The reads went through TCRdb reprocessing, and each CDR3 protein sequence gets one entry with no DNA. Clone size and V and J calls follow TCRdb, not the original study. The record for this sample contains about 260,000 distinct CDR3 sequences. The leading ten clones occupy approximately 0.41% of the sample.

From its cysteine to its phenylalanine, the CDR3 spans 13 amino acids. No DNA sequence was recorded. CDR1 and CDR2, looked up from the germline V gene, are SQVTM and ANQGSEA. For this clonotype: There is no known antigen for this receptor.

The source is a man younger than 35 in good health. Donor details come from another sample of the same person, matched by shared clones. What was sequenced was blood T cells: a sorted CD56 or NKG2C T cell subset, CD4+ or CD8+ T cells, or bulk PBMC T cells (not recorded which). The sequence joins TRBV29-1 to TRBJ2-5; the D call from TCRdb, TRBD2, cannot be confirmed without DNA. This receptor carries the CDR3 CSVTPRGRETQYF.